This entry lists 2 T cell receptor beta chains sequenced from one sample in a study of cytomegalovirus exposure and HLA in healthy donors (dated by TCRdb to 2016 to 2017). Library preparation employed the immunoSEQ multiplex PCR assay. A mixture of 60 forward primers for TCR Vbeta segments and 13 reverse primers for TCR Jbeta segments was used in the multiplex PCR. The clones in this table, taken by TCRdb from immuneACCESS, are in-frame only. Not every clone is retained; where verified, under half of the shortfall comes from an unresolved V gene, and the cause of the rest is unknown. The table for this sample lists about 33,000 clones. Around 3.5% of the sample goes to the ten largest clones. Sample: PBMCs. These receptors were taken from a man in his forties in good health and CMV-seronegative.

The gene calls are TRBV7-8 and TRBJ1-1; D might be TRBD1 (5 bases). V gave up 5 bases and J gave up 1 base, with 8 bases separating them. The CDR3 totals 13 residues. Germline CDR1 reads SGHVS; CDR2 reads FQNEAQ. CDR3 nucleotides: TGTGCCAGCAGCAAACAGGAGAACACTGAAGCTTTCTTT. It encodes CASSKQENTEAFF.

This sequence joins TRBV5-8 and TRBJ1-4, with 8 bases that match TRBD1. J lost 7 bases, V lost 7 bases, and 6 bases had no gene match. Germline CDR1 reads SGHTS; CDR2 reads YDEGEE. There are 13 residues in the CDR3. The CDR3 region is CASRGQGGEKLFF. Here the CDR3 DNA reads TGTGCCAGCCGCGGACAGGGTGGTGAAAAACTGTTTTTT.